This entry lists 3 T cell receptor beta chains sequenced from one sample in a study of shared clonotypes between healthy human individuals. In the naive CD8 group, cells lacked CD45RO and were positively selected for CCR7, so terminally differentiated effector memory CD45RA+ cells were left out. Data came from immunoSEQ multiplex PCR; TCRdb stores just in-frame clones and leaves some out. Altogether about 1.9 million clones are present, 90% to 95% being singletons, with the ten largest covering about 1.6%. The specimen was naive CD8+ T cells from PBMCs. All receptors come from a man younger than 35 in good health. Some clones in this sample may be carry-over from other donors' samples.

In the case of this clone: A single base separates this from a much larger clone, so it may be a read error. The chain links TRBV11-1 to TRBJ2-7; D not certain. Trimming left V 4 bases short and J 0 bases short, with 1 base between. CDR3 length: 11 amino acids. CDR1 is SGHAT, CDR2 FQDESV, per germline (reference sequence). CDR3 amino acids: CASSYSYEQYF. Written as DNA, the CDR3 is TGTGCCAGCAGCTACTCCTACGAGCAGTACTTC.

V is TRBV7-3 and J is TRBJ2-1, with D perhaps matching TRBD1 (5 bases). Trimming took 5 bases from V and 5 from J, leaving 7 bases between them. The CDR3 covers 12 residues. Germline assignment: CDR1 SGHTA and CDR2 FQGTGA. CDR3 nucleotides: TGTGCCAGCAGCCCAGGGAACAATGAGCAGTTCTTC. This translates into CASSPGNNEQFF.

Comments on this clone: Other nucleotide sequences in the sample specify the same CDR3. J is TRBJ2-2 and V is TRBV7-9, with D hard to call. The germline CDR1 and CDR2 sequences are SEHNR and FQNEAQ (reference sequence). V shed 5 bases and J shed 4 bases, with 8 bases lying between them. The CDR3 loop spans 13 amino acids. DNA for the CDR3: TGTGCCAGCAGCCCTGGCCTCACCGGGGAGCTGTTTTTT. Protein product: CASSPGLTGELFF.